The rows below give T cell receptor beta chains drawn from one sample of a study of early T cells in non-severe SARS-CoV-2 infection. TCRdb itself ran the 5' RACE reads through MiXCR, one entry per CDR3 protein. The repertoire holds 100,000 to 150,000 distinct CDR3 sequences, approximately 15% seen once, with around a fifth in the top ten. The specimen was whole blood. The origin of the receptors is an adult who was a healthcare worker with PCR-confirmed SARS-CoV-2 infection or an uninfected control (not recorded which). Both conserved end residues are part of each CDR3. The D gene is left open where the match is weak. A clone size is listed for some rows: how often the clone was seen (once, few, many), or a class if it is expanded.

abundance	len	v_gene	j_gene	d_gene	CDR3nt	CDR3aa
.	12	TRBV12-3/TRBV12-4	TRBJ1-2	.	TGTGCCAGCAGTTTTGAAGACTATGGCTACACCTTC	CASSFEDYGYTF
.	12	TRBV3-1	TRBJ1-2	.	TGTGCCAGCAGCGTACAGGGCGATGGCTACACCTTC	CASSVQGDGYTF
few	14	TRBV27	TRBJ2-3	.	TGTGCCAGCGGGGGGTCACAGTGGACAGATACGCAGTATTTT	CASGGSQWTDTQYF
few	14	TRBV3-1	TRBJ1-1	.	TGTGCCAGCAGCCCCAGGGCCGAGAACACTGAAGCTTTCTTT	CASSPRAENTEAFF
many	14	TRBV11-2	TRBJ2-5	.	TGTGCCAGCAGCTTCCCACACGACGAGGAGACCCAGTACTTC	CASSFPHDEETQYF
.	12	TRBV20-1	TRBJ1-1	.	TGCAGTGCTAGAGAAGGGAGGGGCCTGGCTTTCTTT	CSAREGRGLAFF
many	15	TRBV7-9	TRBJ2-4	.	TGTGCCAGCAGCCATTATGGAAAAGCCAAAAACATTCAGTACTTC	CASSHYGKAKNIQYF
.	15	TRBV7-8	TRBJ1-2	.	TGTGCCAGCAGCTTAGATCGGGGACAAAACTATGGCTCCACCTTC	CASSLDRGQNYGSTF
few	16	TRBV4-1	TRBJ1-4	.	TGCGCCAGCAGCCAAGTTTTACGCAGGGACAATGAAAAACTGTTTTTT	CASSQVLRRDNEKLFF
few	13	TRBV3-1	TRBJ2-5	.	TGTGCCAGCAGCCTGAACGTAGAAGGGACCCAGTACTTC	CASSLNVEGTQYF
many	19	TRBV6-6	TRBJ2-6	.	TGTGCCAGCAGCCTTACTGCGGGACCCATGGACTCTGGGGCCAACGTCCTGACTTTC	CASSLTAGPMDSGANVLTF
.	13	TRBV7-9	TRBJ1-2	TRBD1	TGTGCCAGCAGCTTAACCGACAGGGAGGACTACACCTTC	CASSLTDREDYTF
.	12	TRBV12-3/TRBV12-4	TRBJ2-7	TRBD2	TGTGCCAGCAGTTTGCGGGAGGACGAGCAGTACTTC	CASSLREDEQYF
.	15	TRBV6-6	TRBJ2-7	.	TGTGCCAGCAGTTATGGGAGCCTGTCCTCTTACGAGCAGTACTTC	CASSYGSLSSYEQYF
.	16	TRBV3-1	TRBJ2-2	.	TGTGCCAGCAGCCAAGGGACTATTTCGAACACCGGGGAGCTGTTTTTT	CASSQGTISNTGELFF
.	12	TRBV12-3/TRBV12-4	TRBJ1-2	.	TGTGCCAGCGCCACCGATCCGTATGGCTACACCTTC	CASATDPYGYTF
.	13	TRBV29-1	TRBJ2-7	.	TGCAGCGCTACTAGAGGCCCTGGGGGTGAGCAGTACTTC	CSATRGPGGEQYF
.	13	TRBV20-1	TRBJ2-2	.	TGCAGTGCCAGCGGCCCACTCGGCGGGGAGCTGTTTTTT	CSASGPLGGELFF
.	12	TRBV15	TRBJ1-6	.	TGTGCCACCTCCGACGGACATTCACCCCTCCACTTT	CATSDGHSPLHF
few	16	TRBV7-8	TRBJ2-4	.	TGTGCCAGCAGCTTAGTCATACAAGGGGCCAAAAACATTCAGTACTTC	CASSLVIQGAKNIQYF
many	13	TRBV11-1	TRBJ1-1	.	TGTGCCAGCTTGAGGGCAGGACACACTGAAGCTTTCTTT	CASLRAGHTEAFF
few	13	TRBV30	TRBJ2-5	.	TGTGCCTGGAGTCCTAGCACGTTTGGGACCCAGTACTTC	CAWSPSTFGTQYF
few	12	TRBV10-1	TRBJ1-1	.	TGCGCCAGCAGTGGAAGGGACACTGAAGCTTTCTTT	CASSGRDTEAFF
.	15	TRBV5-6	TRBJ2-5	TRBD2	TGTGCCAGCAGCCCCAGAGCGGGGGGGACTGAGACCCAGTACTTC	CASSPRAGGTETQYF
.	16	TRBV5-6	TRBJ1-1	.	TGTGCCAGCAGCTTGAATTTTCAGGTTGAAGGCACTGAAGCTTTCTTT	CASSLNFQVEGTEAFF
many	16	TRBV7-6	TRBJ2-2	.	TGTGCCAGCAGCCCACAGACAGGTTCCGCTCCCGGGGAGCTGTTTTTT	CASSPQTGSAPGELFF
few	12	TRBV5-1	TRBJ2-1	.	TGCGCCAGCAGCTTAGGGGAGGATGAGCAGTTCTTC	CASSLGEDEQFF
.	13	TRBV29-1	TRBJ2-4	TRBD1	TGCAGCGTTGCATTCCCCGGGACAGAGGTTCAGTACTTC	CSVAFPGTEVQYF
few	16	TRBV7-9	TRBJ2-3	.	TGTGCCAGCAGCTTAGGTCCGAGGGCTAGCACAGATACGCAGTATTTT	CASSLGPRASTDTQYF
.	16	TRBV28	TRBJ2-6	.	TGTGCCAGCAGTTTACTGAGACTTGCTGGGGCCAACGTCCTGACTTTC	CASSLLRLAGANVLTF
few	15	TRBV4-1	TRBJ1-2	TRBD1	TGCGCCAGCAGCCAACCGGGACAGGGCAACTATGGCTACACCTTC	CASSQPGQGNYGYTF